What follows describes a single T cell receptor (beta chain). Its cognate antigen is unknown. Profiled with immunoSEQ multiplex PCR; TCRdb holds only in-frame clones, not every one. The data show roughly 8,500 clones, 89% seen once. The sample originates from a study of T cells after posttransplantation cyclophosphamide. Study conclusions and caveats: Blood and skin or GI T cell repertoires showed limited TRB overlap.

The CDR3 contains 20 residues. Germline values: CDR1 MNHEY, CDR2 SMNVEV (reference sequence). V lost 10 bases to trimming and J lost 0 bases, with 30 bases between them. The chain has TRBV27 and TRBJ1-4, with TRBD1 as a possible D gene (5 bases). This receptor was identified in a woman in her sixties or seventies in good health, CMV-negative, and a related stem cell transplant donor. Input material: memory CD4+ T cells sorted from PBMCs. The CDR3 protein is CAINYGQGSNQIATNEKLFF. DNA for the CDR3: TGTGCCATAAACTACGGTCAGGGATCGAACCAGATTGCAACTAATGAAAAACTGTTTTTT.